The subject of this entry is one T cell receptor (beta chain). What it binds is not known. The data were taken from a study of T cells after yellow fever vaccination. Study-wide background: Fractions low in cell number were prepared with SMART-Seq v4 Ultra Low Input. The study's findings and limits: Contaminating bulk clonotypes could be abundant in FACS-sorted repertoires. Subsequent to the booster, the majority of primary-vaccination clones reappeared (96% CD4, approximately 90% CD8).

Template-switching 5'RACE yielded the TCR cDNA; a universal primer site and UMIs were added in the process. TCRdb re-derived calls from the 5' RACE reads in MiXCR, one entry per CDR3 protein. The sample lists a few hundred thousand distinct CDR3 sequences; roughly a sixth were seen once. The CDR3 is made up of 13 amino acids. Trimming removed 7 bases at V and 3 bases at J, with 12 bases between. Germline CDR1 reads SGHAT; CDR2 reads FQDESV (reference sequence). This receptor was taken from a young man who received the YFV17D yellow fever vaccine. The chain employs TRBV11-1 and TRBJ2-5; D may be TRBD1 (6 bases). Sequencing was performed on PBMCs, taken before the yellow fever booster vaccination. CDR3 in amino acids: CASKSQGEETQYF. For the CDR3, the DNA is TGTGCCAGCAAGTCACAGGGTGAAGAGACCCAGTACTTC.